This is a list of T cell receptor beta chains from one sample in a study of blood T cells in healthy people across ages. TCRdb reanalysed the 5' RACE reads using MiXCR and keeps one entry per CDR3 protein. The table lists 1.4 million or so distinct CDR3 sequences, 35% to 45% of them singletons. Sequenced input: blood. Receptors were obtained from a woman aged 18 to 35 in good health. Both conserved end residues are part of each CDR3. D genes are given only for firm matches. Size is omitted from some rows. Given values are once, few, many or a class for expanded clones.

size	V	J	D	DNA	CDR3
.	TRBV7-2	TRBJ2-7	.	TGTGCCAGCAGCTTAGGTCTCAGAAATGATGAGCAGTACTTC	CASSLGLRNDEQYF
.	TRBV6-2/TRBV6-3	TRBJ2-4	TRBD2	TGTGCCAGCAGCCCTTGGGTAGCGGGAGTCTACAATGAGCAGTACTTC	CASSPWVAGVYNEQYF
.	TRBV27	TRBJ2-7	.	TGTGCCAGCAGTTTATCAGGGATAGGGTATTACGAGCAGTACTTC	CASSLSGIGYYEQYF
.	TRBV20-1	TRBJ1-2	TRBD1	TGCAGTGCGCCGGGACAGCCAAATGAAGGCTACACCTTC	CSAPGQPNEGYTF
many	TRBV20-1	TRBJ2-7	TRBD1	TGCAGTGCTAGAAGGGACAGTTACTCCTACGAGCAGTACTTC	CSARRDSYSYEQYF
.	TRBV6-2/TRBV6-3	TRBJ1-5	TRBD1	TGTGCCAGCAGTTACAGGGGGCGAAGGTTGAGCAATCAGCCCCAGCATTTT	CASSYRGRRLSNQPQHF
few	TRBV29-1	TRBJ1-1	.	TGCAGCGTTTTTCGGGACCCCACTGAAGCTTTCTTT	CSVFRDPTEAFF
few	TRBV19	TRBJ2-3	.	TGTGCCAGTGCTCCCCACCGTTTGGGAGATACGCAGTATTTT	CASAPHRLGDTQYF
.	TRBV11-1	TRBJ1-1	.	TGTGCCAGCAGCTTATTGTCAGGACCCACTGAAGCTTTCTTT	CASSLLSGPTEAFF
.	TRBV4-1	TRBJ1-4	TRBD1	TGCGCCAGCAGCCAAGACCAGGGGGAAGAAAAACTGTTTTTT	CASSQDQGEEKLFF
.	TRBV13	TRBJ2-1	TRBD2	TGTGCCAGCAGCCCTCGACTAGCGGGAGATAAAGAGCAGTTCTTC	CASSPRLAGDKEQFF
few	TRBV7-8	TRBJ2-7	.	TGTGCCAGCAGCCCTCGGACTATTAACTACGAGCAGTACTTC	CASSPRTINYEQYF
.	TRBV10-3	TRBJ2-7	.	TGTGCCGTCACCGGGGTGGACTCCTACGAGCAGTACTTC	CAVTGVDSYEQYF
few	TRBV20-1	TRBJ2-7	.	TGCAGTGCATATCGGGGGAGCTCCTACAATGAGCAGTACTTC	CSAYRGSSYNEQYF
.	TRBV6-5	TRBJ2-7	.	TGTGCCAGCAGTTACAAGGGGCTCTACGAGCAGTACTTC	CASSYKGLYEQYF
few	TRBV5-5	TRBJ2-1	.	TGTGCCAGCAGCTTGGACTGGGATCAGTTCTTC	CASSLDWDQFF
.	TRBV7-2	TRBJ2-7	.	TGTGCCAGCAGCTCGATGTACACCGACGAGCAGTACTTC	CASSSMYTDEQYF
.	TRBV7-2	TRBJ1-2	.	TGTGCCAGCAGCGTATATTCCGGTTATGGCTACACCTTC	CASSVYSGYGYTF
.	TRBV7-9	TRBJ1-5	.	TGTGCCCCGGCCATGCATAGCAATCAGCCCCAGCATTTT	CAPAMHSNQPQHF
.	TRBV12-3/TRBV12-4	TRBJ2-5	TRBD2	TGTGCCAGCAGTGCGGGGGTTACCTACAATGAGCAGTACTTC	CASSAGVTYNEQYF
.	TRBV20-1	TRBJ2-1	.	TGCAGTGCCCATTCCGGGGGCTTCTCCTACAATGAGCAGTTCTTC	CSAHSGGFSYNEQFF
.	TRBV20-1	TRBJ2-7	.	TGCAGTGCTAGTTTAGGTAACTACGAGCAGTACTTC	CSASLGNYEQYF
few	TRBV10-3	TRBJ2-4	.	TGTGCCATCAGTGAGTCCAAGTCCAAAAACATTCAGTACTTC	CAISESKSKNIQYF
few	TRBV7-8	TRBJ1-1	TRBD1	TGTGCCAGCAGCTTAGTCCAGGGGGGCTTGGTCACTGAAGCTTTCTTT	CASSLVQGGLVTEAFF
.	TRBV6-6	TRBJ1-3	.	TGTGCCAGCAGTTACTCGGGCTCCCTTGGAAACACCATATATTTT	CASSYSGSLGNTIYF
.	TRBV28	TRBJ2-7	.	TGTGCCGGCACCCGAGGGTGGGAAATCCAAGGGTCAGGCGACGAGCAGTACTTC	CAGTRGWEIQGSGDEQYF
.	TRBV9	TRBJ1-1	.	TGTGCCAGCAGCGTATTATCTTTTGAGGGTGAAGCTTTCTTT	CASSVLSFEGEAFF
.	TRBV2	TRBJ2-2	TRBD2	TGTGCCAGCAGTGCTAGCGGGAGGGCCACCGGGGAGCTGTTTTTT	CASSASGRATGELFF
.	TRBV20-1	TRBJ2-5	TRBD2	TGCAGTGCTAGCGCTAGCGGGTCACAAGAGACCCAGTACTTC	CSASASGSQETQYF
.	TRBV7-3	TRBJ2-3	.	TGTGCCAGCAGCGAAACGGGGGGCATCACAGATACGCAGTATTTT	CASSETGGITDTQYF
.	TRBV10-3	TRBJ2-7	.	TGTGCCATCTCTGCGGGGACAACCTACGAGCAGTACTTC	CAISAGTTYEQYF
few	TRBV27	TRBJ2-1	TRBD1	TGTGCCAGCAGTGGGACCGGGACAGGGGTGGGTGAGCAGTTCTTC	CASSGTGTGVGEQFF
.	TRBV6-2/TRBV6-3	TRBJ2-1	TRBD2	TGTGCCGGCAGGACTAGTACGGGGTACAATGAGCAGTTCTTC	CAGRTSTGYNEQFF
.	TRBV20-1	TRBJ2-7	TRBD2	TGCAGCCCTAGCGGGAGATCGTACAATGAGCAGTACTTC	CSPSGRSYNEQYF
few	TRBV7-9	TRBJ2-1	.	TGTGCCAGCGCGTTGTACGAGCAGTTCTTC	CASALYEQFF
.	TRBV3-1	TRBJ2-4	.	TGTGCCAGCAGCCAAGTTGGGGCTAGCAGTGGCATTCAGTACTTC	CASSQVGASSGIQYF
.	TRBV7-8	TRBJ2-2	TRBD2	TGTGCCAGCAGCTTAGCGTTCCGTGCTAGCGGGGCCACCGGGGAGCTGTTTTTT	CASSLAFRASGATGELFF
.	TRBV12-3/TRBV12-4	TRBJ2-3	TRBD1	TGTGCCAGCGGGACAGAAAACCCTACCGCAGATACGCAGTATTTT	CASGTENPTADTQYF
.	TRBV9	TRBJ2-7	TRBD2	TGTGCCAGCAGCGTACTAGCCAATCTACTAGCGGGGGACTACAATGAGCAGTACTTC	CASSVLANLLAGDYNEQYF
.	TRBV20-1	TRBJ2-2	TRBD1	TGCAGTGCTAGGGATCCACAGGGGGCGAACACCGGGGAGCTGTTTTTT	CSARDPQGANTGELFF
few	TRBV25-1	TRBJ2-1	.	TGTGCCAGCAGTGTCAGGGGGGGTGAGCAGTTCTTC	CASSVRGGEQFF
.	TRBV2	TRBJ1-5	TRBD1	TGTGCCAGCAGCATACAGGGGGAAGGCAATCAGCCCCAGCATTTT	CASSIQGEGNQPQHF
.	TRBV4-1	TRBJ2-1	TRBD2	TGCGACAGCAGCCAAGGTCGAACTAGCGGGGCGAGGTACAATGAGCAGTTCTTC	CDSSQGRTSGARYNEQFF
.	TRBV12-3/TRBV12-4	TRBJ2-1	TRBD2	TGTGCCAGCAGGGCTAGCGGGGGCCATCGTCCGTTCTTC	CASRASGGHRPFF
few	TRBV12-3/TRBV12-4	TRBJ1-2	TRBD1	TGTGCCAGCAGTTGGACAGGGACCTATGGCTACACCTTC	CASSWTGTYGYTF
.	TRBV12-3/TRBV12-4	TRBJ2-7	TRBD2	TGTGCCAGCAGTGACCCCGGGACTACCTTACCTAATGAGCAGTACTTC	CASSDPGTTLPNEQYF
few	TRBV7-6	TRBJ1-6	.	TGTGCCAGCAGCCGGACAGCTCGGCCCTATAATTCACCCCTCCACTTT	CASSRTARPYNSPLHF
.	TRBV10-3	TRBJ2-7	TRBD1	TGTGCCATCAGGGATGGGACAGCGGTCTCCTACGAGCAGTACTTC	CAIRDGTAVSYEQYF
.	TRBV20-1	TRBJ1-4	.	TGCAGTGCTAGCCTCCGGGACGGAAGAACTAATGAAAAACTGTTTTTT	CSASLRDGRTNEKLFF
.	TRBV29-1	TRBJ1-1	.	TGCAGCGCTATGCGCCAGACGGTACGGGCTTTCTTT	CSAMRQTVRAFF
.	TRBV7-2	TRBJ2-5	.	TGTGCCAGCAGCTCGGTGCGGTTGAAAGAGACCCAGTACTTC	CASSSVRLKETQYF
.	TRBV27	TRBJ2-7	.	TGTGCCAGCAGTTTTAGGCGGGGGCTTGGGGACGAGCAGTACTTC	CASSFRRGLGDEQYF
.	TRBV4-3	TRBJ2-7	TRBD2	TGCGCCAGCAGCACCTTCGGGGGGGTGGGTCGTCCTTCCTACGAGCAGTACTTC	CASSTFGGVGRPSYEQYF
.	TRBV10-2	TRBJ2-6	.	TGCGCCAGCGGGGGGTCTCGAAGAGGGAGCTCTGGGGCCAACGTCCTGACTTTC	CASGGSRRGSSGANVLTF
.	TRBV6-2/TRBV6-3	TRBJ2-1	.	TGTGCCAGCAACGACAGGAATGAGCAGTTCTTC	CASNDRNEQFF
.	TRBV7-9	TRBJ1-5	TRBD1	TGTGCCAGCAGTTTACAGGGGGCTGGAAGCAATCAGCCCCAGCATTTT	CASSLQGAGSNQPQHF
.	TRBV7-2	TRBJ1-3	.	TGTGCCAGCAGCTTAGACCCCTCCCGCTCTGGAAACACCATATATTTT	CASSLDPSRSGNTIYF